This T cell receptor beta chain was sequenced for a study of shared clonotypes between healthy human individuals. Germline CDR1 reads MNHEY; CDR2 reads SMNVEV (reference sequence). V lost 6 bases to trimming and J lost 2 bases; unmatched junction nucleotides: 6. The CDR3 contains 15 residues. The data were produced by immunoSEQ multiplex PCR, yet TCRdb's version contains in-frame clones alone and is incomplete. The sample shows some 200,000 clones, over 60% of them seen only once. This clone has at least ten counts. Sequences were obtained from memory CD4+ T cells sorted from blood. The subset is: CD45RA-negative fraction. The clonotype was recovered from a man aged 30 to 45 in good health. V is TRBV27 and J is TRBJ1-5; TRBD1 aligns across 8 bases. The chain's CDR3 is CASSAGGSGNQPQHF. In nucleotides, the CDR3 is TGTGCCAGCAGCGCAGGGGGCTCTGGCAATCAGCCCCAGCATTTT.